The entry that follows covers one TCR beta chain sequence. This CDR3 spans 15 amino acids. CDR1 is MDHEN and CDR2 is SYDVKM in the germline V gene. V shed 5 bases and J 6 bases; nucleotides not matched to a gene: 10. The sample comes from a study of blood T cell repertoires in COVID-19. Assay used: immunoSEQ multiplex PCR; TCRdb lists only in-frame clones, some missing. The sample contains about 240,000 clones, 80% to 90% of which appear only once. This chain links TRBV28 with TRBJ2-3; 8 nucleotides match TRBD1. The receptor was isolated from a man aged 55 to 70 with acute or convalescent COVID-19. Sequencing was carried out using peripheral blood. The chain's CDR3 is CASSLRGRLSDTQYF. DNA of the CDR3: TGTGCCAGCAGTCTCAGGGGGCGCTTGTCCGATACGCAGTATTTT.